These 5 T cell receptor beta chains were all obtained from the same sample, sequenced in a study of shared clonotypes between healthy human individuals. Generated by immunoSEQ multiplex PCR, the TCRdb table keeps only in-frame clones and is missing some. The table lists 600,000 to 800,000 clones, 72% of them singletons. The sequenced sample was memory CD4+ T cells sorted from blood. Subset noted: CD45RA-negative fraction. These TCRs come from a woman younger than 45 in good health.

This clone was detected only a few times. The chain joins TRBV6-6 to TRBJ2-7; 7 nucleotides match TRBD1. Per germline, CDR1 MNHNY and CDR2 SVGAGI (reference sequence). The CDR3 runs to 11 residues. V dropped 7 bases and J dropped 3; count of bases not matched to a gene: 0. CDR3 amino acids: CASTGGYEQYF. In DNA form, the CDR3 reads TGTGCCAGCACAGGGGGCTACGAGCAGTACTTC.

In this sample, this clone turned up once. This specimen includes other DNA sequences encoding the same CDR3. V usage is TRBV27 and J usage is TRBJ1-4; 7 bases are a match to TRBD1. J lost 0 bases, V lost 4 bases, and 2 bases had no gene match. The CDR3 totals 15 residues. Germline CDR1 MNHEY, CDR2 SMNVEV (reference sequence). The CDR3 nucleotides read TGTGCCAGCAGTTCCCAGGGGGCAACTAATGAAAAACTGTTTTTT. This gives the protein CASSSQGATNEKLFF.

The chain couples TRBV27 to TRBJ1-5; D ambiguous. Germline V gene lookup returns CDR1 MNHEY and CDR2 SMNVEV (reference sequence). The CDR3 is 13 amino acids. Trimming took 5 bases from V and 5 from J, leaving 10 bases between them. The CDR3 spells CASSPEPYQPQHF. The CDR3 DNA is TGTGCCAGCAGTCCCGAGCCCTATCAGCCCCAGCATTTT.

The rearrangement uses TRBV16 and TRBJ2-3; D is ambiguous. The germline V gene has CDR1 KGHSY and CDR2 FQNENV. The CDR3 loop spans 12 amino acids. Trimming stripped 0 bases from V and 4 bases from J, with 2 bases between. In DNA, the CDR3 is TGTGCCAGCAGCCAATCCGCAGATACGCAGTATTTT. It is translated as CASSQSADTQYF.

V and J are TRBV5-1 and TRBJ2-1, with 8 bases lining up with TRBD2. Germline CDR1 SGHRS, CDR2 YFSETQ. The CDR3 is 14 residues long. V lost 5 bases to trimming and J lost 6 bases; unmatched junction nucleotides: 7. DNA of the CDR3: TGCGCCAGCAGAGGACAGAGCGGGAGCAATGAGCAGTTCTTC. It encodes CASRGQSGSNEQFF.